One and the same sample provided the 24 T cell receptor beta chains below, sequenced in a study of radiotherapy plus CTLA-4 blockade in lung cancer. Generated by immunoSEQ multiplex PCR, the TCRdb table keeps only in-frame clones and is missing some. The data contain approximately 52,000 clones, more than 75% of them singletons. Source: peripheral blood, taken from a patient treated with radiotherapy plus ipilimumab. The receptors were gathered from a human donor with non-small cell lung cancer who had a complete response to radiotherapy plus ipilimumab.

This clone was found a few times. The gene calls are TRBV27 and TRBJ1-1; weak D call: TRBD1 (5 bases). The germline gives CDR1 MNHEY, CDR2 SMNVEV (reference sequence). The germline V and J ends were trimmed by 3 bases and 1 base, with 6 bases remaining between them. The CDR3 totals 13 residues. The CDR3: CASSFRENTEAFF. DNA of the CDR3: TGTGCCAGCAGTTTCAGGGAGAACACTGAAGCTTTCTTT.

This clone was observed a few times. One junction end does not reproduce the germline sequence, and a read error may be involved. The gene calls are TRBV7-7 and TRBJ2-1; 8 bases fit TRBD2. Germline V gene sequence: CDR1 SSHAT, CDR2 FNYEAQ (reference sequence). The CDR3 length is 15 residues. CDR3 in DNA: TGTGCTAGCAGCATCACTAGCGGTTTGTACAATGAGCAGTTCTTC. Encoded protein: CASSITSGLYNEQFF.

The V and J genes are TRBV10-3 and TRBJ2-3; 8 bases are shared with TRBD1. This CDR3 spans 15 amino acids. Germline CDR1 ENHRY, CDR2 SYGVKD. J gave up 2 bases and V 10 bases, and 11 bases lay outside the gene matches. CDR3 in amino acids: CATHVWTGNTDTQYF. CDR3 sequence (DNA): TGTGCCACCCACGTGTGGACAGGGAACACAGATACGCAGTATTTT.

In its sample, this clone was seen a few times. The chain is built from TRBV19 and TRBJ2-2, with a weak D call TRBD2 (6 bases). The CDR3 contains 14 residues. Germline V gene data show CDR1 as LNHDA and CDR2 as SQIVND (reference sequence). V shed 10 bases and J shed 6 bases, with 18 bases lying between them. The chain's CDR3 is CATRRNGGPGELFF. DNA of the CDR3: TGTGCCACCCGACGCAATGGAGGGCCCGGGGAGCTGTTTTTT.

This chain uses TRBV7-8 with TRBJ2-1; TRBD2 matches 8 bases. This CDR3 has 16 amino acids. Germline values: CDR1 SGHVS, CDR2 FQNEAQ. The V segment lost 4 bases and the J segment 9 bases; nucleotides outside the gene matches: 14. CDR3 coding DNA: TGTGCCAGCAGCTCCTCAGGGCGGGAGGCGGAGGTTGAGCAGTTCTTC. It yields the protein CASSSSGREAEVEQFF.

This clone rates as medium-sized. This chain uses TRBV19 with TRBJ1-5; D is perhaps TRBD1 (5 bases). CDR1 and CDR2 (germline): LNHDA, SQIVND (reference sequence). This CDR3 contains 14 residues. V was pared by 1 base and J by 6 bases, with 10 bases between. Here the CDR3 reads CASSIGGGGQPQHF. CDR3 bases: TGTGCCAGTAGTATAGGCGGGGGGGGTCAGCCCCAGCATTTT.

This chain links TRBV6-5 with TRBJ1-2; TRBD1 aligns across 7 bases. The CDR3 runs 14 residues. Germline V gene data show CDR1 as MNHEY and CDR2 as SVGAGI. V was pared by 6 bases and J by 4 bases, with 8 bases of the junction left unmatched. The CDR3 is CASRAGGLGYGYTF. The CDR3 DNA reads as TGTGCCAGCAGGGCAGGGGGGTTGGGCTATGGCTACACCTTC.

This clone was seen a handful of times. The rearrangement links TRBV5-1 to TRBJ2-5; TRBD1 matches 7 bases. The germline CDR1 and CDR2 sequences are SGHRS and YFSETQ. V gave up 4 bases and J gave up 5 bases; unmatched junction bases: 5. CDR3 length: 13 residues. The CDR3 loop is CASSQQGWETQYF. CDR3 DNA: TGCGCCAGCAGCCAACAGGGGTGGGAGACCCAGTACTTC.

This chain links TRBV27 with TRBJ1-4; 11 bases line up with TRBD1. The CDR3 is made up of 17 amino acids. V dropped 6 bases and J dropped 7; count of bases not matched to a gene: 13. In germline, CDR1 is MNHEY, CDR2 SMNVEV (reference sequence). CDR3 in amino acids: CASRDVTRTGGGEKLFF. CDR3 coding DNA: TGTGCCAGCAGGGACGTAACTAGGACAGGGGGCGGTGAAAAACTGTTTTTT.

J is TRBJ1-2 and V is TRBV4-1, with 11 bases aligning to TRBD1. The CDR3 extends over 15 amino acids. CDR1 and CDR2 (germline): MGHRA, YSYEKL. V dropped 0 bases and J dropped 8; count of bases not matched to a gene: 5. The CDR3 region is CASSQDGQGARGYTF. The DNA of the CDR3 is TGCGCCAGCAGCCAAGACGGACAGGGGGCTAGAGGCTACACCTTC.

The chain couples TRBV19 to TRBJ2-7, with 8 bases fitting TRBD1. The germline V gene has CDR1 LNHDA and CDR2 SQIVND (reference sequence). Trimming took 6 bases from V and 3 from J; bases not matched to a gene: 13. The length of the CDR3 is 16 residues. DNA of the CDR3: TGTGCCAGTAGCCGGGGTCACAGGGGGGCTGGCTACGAGCAGTACTTC. Residues: CASSRGHRGAGYEQYF.

The chain combines TRBV19 with TRBJ2-2; D is ambiguous. Germline loops: CDR1 LNHDA, CDR2 SQIVND (reference sequence). CDR3 length: 14 residues. The V end was cut by 3 bases, the J end by 2 bases, with 7 bases between. The DNA for the CDR3 is TGTGCCAGTAGTATCCCCTCCAACACCGGGGAGCTGTTTTTT. It encodes CASSIPSNTGELFF.

This clone was recorded once. The chain employs TRBV19 and TRBJ1-5; 11 bases are a match to TRBD1. Germline values: CDR1 LNHDA, CDR2 SQIVND (reference sequence). This CDR3 contains 18 residues. J lost 7 bases, V lost 9 bases, and 20 bases had no gene match. The CDR3 sequence: CASNPYGPGTGGRQPQHF. CDR3 nucleotides: TGTGCCAGCAATCCCTATGGGCCCGGGACAGGGGGGAGGCAGCCCCAGCATTTT.

The gene calls are TRBV7-2 and TRBJ1-1, with TRBD1 identical over 10 bases. From germline, CDR1 is SGHTA and CDR2 FQGNSA. Trimming removed 3 bases from V and 5 bases from J; junction bases left unmatched: 9. There are 16 residues in the CDR3. CDR3 sequence reads: CASSFDRGRLETEAFF. CDR3 nucleotide sequence: TGTGCCAGCAGCTTCGACAGGGGGCGCTTAGAAACTGAAGCTTTCTTT. The variable domain in full, with the rest retrieved from reference TRBV7-2 and TRBJ1-1, is GAGVSQSPSNKVTEKGKDVELRCDPISGHTALYWYRQSLGQGLEFLIYFQGNSAPDKSGLPSDRFSAERTGGSVSTLTIQRTQQEDSAVYLCASSFDRGRLETEAFFGQGTRLTVV.

This chain joins TRBV27 and TRBJ2-7, with 7 bases identical to TRBD2. The germline V gene encodes CDR1 MNHEY and CDR2 SMNVEV (reference sequence). This CDR3 region has 15 residues. V lost 2 bases, J lost 2 bases, and 6 bases stayed unmatched. DNA for the CDR3: TGTGCCAGCAGTTTAGAAGCGGGGCCTCCCTACGAGCAGTACTTC. Translation gives CASSLEAGPPYEQYF.

This chain joins TRBV7-2 and TRBJ2-3, with 10 positions matching TRBD2. This CDR3 region has 17 residues. CDR1 is SGHTA, CDR2 FQGNSA, per germline. The V gene end was trimmed by 1 base and the J gene end by 4 bases; junction bases not matched to a gene: 8. Here the CDR3 reads CASSLDGTSDSADTQYF. CDR3 sequence (DNA): TGTGCCAGCAGCTTAGATGGGACTAGCGATTCGGCAGATACGCAGTATTTT.

The chain combines TRBV27 with TRBJ1-2, with D possibly matching TRBD1 (6 bases). CDR3 length equals 13 residues. CDR1 MNHEY and CDR2 SMNVEV come from the germline V gene (reference sequence). The V end was cut by 7 bases, the J end by 2 bases, with 11 bases between. This CDR3 reads CASTPDRNYGYTF. The CDR3 bases are TGTGCCAGCACCCCAGACAGGAACTATGGCTACACCTTC.

The rearrangement joins TRBV6-1 to TRBJ2-7; 8 bases align to TRBD1. Germline V gives CDR1 MNHNS, CDR2 SASEGT. V shed 1 base, J shed 4 bases, and the junction held 6 bases outside the gene matches. The CDR3 covers 15 residues. This CDR3 is CASSEGTGRVYEQYF. Here the CDR3 DNA reads TGTGCCAGCAGTGAAGGGACAGGGCGGGTATACGAGCAGTACTTC.

V and J are TRBV5-4 and TRBJ1-2; 8 positions match TRBD1. CDR1 is SGHNT and CDR2 is YYREEE in the germline V gene (reference sequence). The CDR3 has 14 residues. With V trimmed by 4 bases and J by 2 bases, 4 bases remained unmatched. CDR3 in amino acids: CASSPGQGNYGYTF. Here the CDR3 DNA reads TGTGCCAGCAGCCCCGGACAGGGCAACTATGGCTACACCTTC. Complete variable domain (other parts from reference TRBV5-4 and TRBJ1-2): ETGVTQSPTHLIKTRGQQVTLRCSSQSGHNTVSWYQQALGQGPQFIFQYYREEENGRGNFPPRFSGLQFPNYSSELNVNALELDDSALYLCASSPGQGNYGYTFGSGTRLTVV.

The chain is built from TRBV6-1 and TRBJ2-5; 9 bases are shared with TRBD1. The last part of the DNA fits TRBJ2-7 better; the J call may be wrong. This CDR3 contains 13 residues. Germline lookup yields CDR1 MNHNS and CDR2 SASEGT. The CDR3 sequence: CASSGQGVGEQYF. The CDR3 DNA sequence: TGTGCCAGCAGTGGACAGGGGGTGGGCGAGCAGTACTTC.

The V and J genes are TRBV6-6 and TRBJ1-5; D is uncertain. V was pared by 9 bases and J by 6 bases, with 12 bases between. This CDR3 contains 12 residues. Looked up from germline, CDR1 is MNHNY and CDR2 is SVGAGI (reference sequence). The CDR3, as DNA: TGTGCCAGTCAACTGGAGAGTCAGCCCCAGCATTTT. Translating it yields CASQLESQPQHF.

This chain joins TRBV9 and TRBJ2-3; D not resolved. This CDR3 is 13 amino acids long. CDR1 and CDR2 (germline): SGDLS, YYNGEE. Trimming removed 1 base from V and 1 base from J, with 4 bases in between. CDR3: CASSVSGTDTQYF. CDR3 nucleotides: TGTGCCAGCAGCGTATCTGGCACAGATACGCAGTATTTT. Supplemented by reference TRBV9 and TRBJ2-3, the full variable domain reads DSGVTQTPKHLITATGQRVTLRCSPRSGDLSVYWYQQSLDQGLQFLIQYYNGEERAKGNILERFSAQQFPDLHSELNLSSLELGDSALYFCASSVSGTDTQYFGPGTRLTVL.

The chain uses TRBV5-1 and TRBJ2-7, with 10 bases identical to TRBD2. V was pared by 2 bases and J by 3 bases, with 5 bases of the junction left unmatched. The CDR3 has 15 residues. Germline CDR1 and CDR2: SGHRS and YFSETQ. CDR3 residues: CASSLGAGGFYEQYF. CDR3 bases: TGCGCCAGCAGCTTAGGAGCGGGGGGGTTCTACGAGCAGTACTTC.

The rearrangement joins TRBV6-6 to TRBJ1-1; D gene uncertain. Trimming removed 2 bases at V and 6 bases at J, with 7 bases between. This CDR3 is built from 12 residues. The germline CDR1 and CDR2 sequences are MNHNY and SVGAGI (reference sequence). The CDR3 nucleotides are TGTGCCAGCAGTTACCCGCGCGCTGAAGCTTTCTTT. It translates to CASSYPRAEAFF.